Listed below are T cell receptor beta chains from one sample, sequenced in a study of T cells in Graves' hyperthyroidism and ophthalmopathy. TCRdb used MiXCR to reprocess the multiplex PCR reads, holding one entry per CDR3 protein. This sample has 300,000 or so distinct CDR3 sequences; over 15% occur once, and the top ten carry roughly 33%. Specimen: blood. Receptors were obtained from a man in his thirties or forties with Graves' hyperthyroidism. CDR3s include the opening cysteine and the closing phenylalanine or tryptophan. The order of the fields is D gene, J gene, V gene, clone size, CDR3 DNA, CDR3 protein. D genes are given only for firm matches. A clone size is listed for some rows: how often the clone was seen (once, few, many), or a class if it is expanded.

TRBD1,TRBJ2-4,TRBV11-1,few,TGTGCCAGCAGCTTAGGGTGGGGACAGGGGCCCAAAAACATTCAGTACTTC,CASSLGWGQGPKNIQYF
NA,TRBJ2-7,TRBV11-2,many,TGTGCCAGCAGCCCCCAGGGCAGGCTCTACGAGCAGTACTTC,CASSPQGRLYEQYF
NA,TRBJ2-5,TRBV11-3,many,TGTGCCAGCAGCAGACTCACTTTGGGGGACGAGACCCAGTACTTC,CASSRLTLGDETQYF
NA,TRBJ1-2,TRBV12-3/TRBV12-4,NA,TGTGCCAGCAGTTTAGCGCATCGGGGGCGGGATGGCTACACCTTC,CASSLAHRGRDGYTF
TRBD2,TRBJ2-4,TRBV11-2,many,TGTGCCAGCAGTCACAGGGCGATAGCGGGAGGTTGGAACATTCAGTACTTC,CASSHRAIAGGWNIQYF
NA,TRBJ1-1,TRBV20-1,many,TGCAGTGCCACACATAGCACTGAAGCTTTCTTT,CSATHSTEAFF
TRBD2,TRBJ2-1,TRBV5-1,many,TGCGCCAGCAGCTTGGCCGGAGCGGGAGACTACAATGAGCAGTTCTTC,CASSLAGAGDYNEQFF
NA,TRBJ2-7,TRBV7-2,many,TGTGCCAGCAGCTTAGGGCCGCCTGTCTACGAGCAGTACTTC,CASSLGPPVYEQYF
NA,TRBJ2-3,TRBV20-1,few,TGCAGTGCGCCCGCTAGCGAGACCACAGATACGCAGTATTTT,CSAPASETTDTQYF
NA,TRBJ2-3,TRBV11-2,many,TGTGCCAGCAGCTTAAGAGGGACTAGCACAGATACGCAGTATTTT,CASSLRGTSTDTQYF
NA,TRBJ1-1,TRBV12-3/TRBV12-4,many,TGTGCCAGCAGTTTCGATGGGTTCACTGAAGCTTTCTTT,CASSFDGFTEAFF
NA,TRBJ2-7,TRBV5-1,many,TGCGCCAGCAGCTCTGGTATGCCGGGACAATACGAGCAGTACTTC,CASSSGMPGQYEQYF
NA,TRBJ2-5,TRBV7-3,NA,TGTGCCAGCAGCTTACGGCAAGGAGGGACCCAGTGCTTC,CASSLRQGGTQCF
NA,TRBJ2-7,TRBV2,many,TGTGCCAGCTCAAAGGGGATGTTATACGAGCAGTACTTC,CASSKGMLYEQYF
TRBD2,TRBJ2-7,TRBV3-1,many,TGTGCCAGCAGCCAACCGAGCGGGAGTCTAAGCGAGCAGTACTTC,CASSQPSGSLSEQYF
NA,TRBJ1-4,TRBV2,many,TGTGCCAGCAGGGACGGACTAGCGGGAGAAAAACTGTTTTTT,CASRDGLAGEKLFF
NA,TRBJ1-2,TRBV24-1,NA,TGTGCCACCAGTGATTTGAGGTTTTATGGCTACACCTTC,CATSDLRFYGYTF
NA,TRBJ1-2,TRBV28,NA,TGTGCCAGCAGGTCTGTAGGGCCTACTTCTCCTCACTATGGCTACACCTTC,CASRSVGPTSPHYGYTF
TRBD1,TRBJ2-3,TRBV20-1,many,TGCAGTGCCGCCGGGCACCGGGACAGGGGGATAACAGATACGCAGTATTTT,CSAAGHRDRGITDTQYF
NA,TRBJ2-3,TRBV6-1,NA,TGTGCCAGCAGTGAGGCAGATACGCAGTATTTT,CASSEADTQYF
TRBD1,TRBJ2-2,TRBV27,NA,TGTGCCAGCAGCTGGGACAGGGGGGCTATCAGGGACACCGGGGAGCTGTTTTTT,CASSWDRGAIRDTGELFF
TRBD2,TRBJ2-1,TRBV19,NA,TGTGCCAGTAGGGAACACGGACTAGCGGGAGTTGTTGAGCAGTTCTTC,CASREHGLAGVVEQFF
TRBD1,TRBJ2-7,TRBV3-1,many,TGTGCCAGCAGCCGCCGCCGGGACAGGGTCTACGAGCAGTACTTC,CASSRRRDRVYEQYF
NA,TRBJ1-5,TRBV20-1,NA,TGCAGTGCCCATGGGCGGTTCGGCAATCAGCCCCAGCATTTT,CSAHGRFGNQPQHF
NA,TRBJ2-7,TRBV20-1,few,TGCAGTGCTAGAGATCGTGTAGTCCAGCTCGAGCAGTACTTC,CSARDRVVQLEQYF
NA,TRBJ1-1,TRBV29-1,many,TGCAGCGTCGGACAGAACACTGAAGCTTTCTTT,CSVGQNTEAFF
TRBD2,TRBJ2-2,TRBV12-3/TRBV12-4,NA,TGTGCCACTAGGACTAGCGGGAGGGCCTTCCCCGGGGAGCTGTTTTTT,CATRTSGRAFPGELFF
NA,TRBJ2-2,TRBV5-1,few,TGCGCCAGCATCGGGGAGGCAGGCCCCTCCACCGGGGAGCTGTTTTTT,CASIGEAGPSTGELFF
TRBD1,TRBJ2-5,TRBV6-5,NA,TGTGCCAGCAGTTACGGGACAGGTTCAAAAGAGACCCAGTACTTC,CASSYGTGSKETQYF
NA,TRBJ2-1,TRBV7-2,many,TGTGCCAGCCTGGAGACTAGCTACAATGAGCAGTTCTTC,CASLETSYNEQFF
TRBD1,TRBJ2-1,TRBV10-3,NA,TGTGCCACCTCGACAGGGAAGAAACCGAATGAGCAGTTCTTC,CATSTGKKPNEQFF
TRBD1,TRBJ1-4,TRBV6-1,few,TGTGCCAGCAAGGACAGGGGGAATATAGGGAATGATGAAAAACTGTTTTTT,CASKDRGNIGNDEKLFF
NA,TRBJ1-2,TRBV5-1,many,TGCGCCAGCAGCTTGGGTGCAGGGTATGGCTACACCTTC,CASSLGAGYGYTF
NA,TRBJ2-3,TRBV11-2,many,TGTGCCAGCAGCTTAGGCTTAGGAGATACGCAGTATTTT,CASSLGLGDTQYF
TRBD2,TRBJ2-1,TRBV7-3,few,TGTGCCAGCAGCTCGACTAGCGGGAATAGTTACAATGAGCAGTTCTTC,CASSSTSGNSYNEQFF
NA,TRBJ1-4,TRBV5-4,few,TGTGCCAGCAGTGCGGCTAATGAAAAACTGTTTTTT,CASSAANEKLFF
NA,TRBJ1-2,TRBV24-1,few,TGTGCCACCAGTGATTCCAGGCTACCCTATGGCTACACCTTC,CATSDSRLPYGYTF
NA,TRBJ2-5,TRBV12-3/TRBV12-4,many,TGTGCCAGCAGTTACAGGGAACCGTCGAAGGGGGCCCAGTACTTC,CASSYREPSKGAQYF
TRBD1,TRBJ1-4,TRBV10-3,few,TGTGCCACCACCTCGGACAGGGGGAATGAAAAACTGTTTTTT,CATTSDRGNEKLFF
TRBD2,TRBJ2-1,TRBV6-2/TRBV6-3,NA,TGTGCCAGCAGAGATCACACTAGCGGGAGGGCCGCCTATGAGCAGTTCTTC,CASRDHTSGRAAYEQFF
TRBD1,TRBJ1-4,TRBV20-1,many,TGCAGTGCTAGCGGGACAGGGGGCTTTGGGGAAAAACTGTTTTTT,CSASGTGGFGEKLFF
NA,TRBJ2-2,TRBV6-4,NA,TGTGCCAGCATGGTCGAAGCGAACACCGGGGAGCTGTTTTTT,CASMVEANTGELFF
NA,TRBJ2-7,TRBV12-3/TRBV12-4,many,TGTGCCAGCAGTTCATCTGTCTTCTACGAGCAGTACTTC,CASSSSVFYEQYF
NA,TRBJ2-3,TRBV19,few,TGTGCCAGTAGTCCAACTAGTGCAGATACGCAGTATTTT,CASSPTSADTQYF
TRBD1,TRBJ2-1,TRBV20-1,many,TGCAGTGCTAGTGATCGGCAGGGGGCCTCAAATGAGCAGTTCTTC,CSASDRQGASNEQFF
NA,TRBJ2-1,TRBV30,few,TGTGCCTGGAGTGGAAGGGGGTTGGATGAGCAGTTCTTC,CAWSGRGLDEQFF
NA,TRBJ2-7,TRBV19,few,TGTGCCAGTAGTGCCTCGGAGGGCTACGAGCAGTACTTC,CASSASEGYEQYF
TRBD1,TRBJ2-7,TRBV2,many,TGTGCCAGCGGGACAGGGACCTACGAGCAGTACTTC,CASGTGTYEQYF
NA,TRBJ2-2,TRBV10-3,NA,TGTGCCATCCGAGCGGGGAACACCGGGGAGCTGTTTTTT,CAIRAGNTGELFF
NA,TRBJ2-2,TRBV7-2,NA,TGTGCCAGCAGCTTAGCAGGGGGGATATTCACCGGGGAGCTGTTTTTT,CASSLAGGIFTGELFF
TRBD2,TRBJ2-5,TRBV20-1,NA,TGCAGTGCTGTAACCGGGGGGAACCAAGAGACCCAGTACTTC,CSAVTGGNQETQYF
TRBD2,TRBJ2-1,TRBV12-3/TRBV12-4,many,TGTGCCAGCAGTTTAGGACTAGCAAGTGAGCAGTTCTTC,CASSLGLASEQFF
TRBD2,TRBJ2-5,TRBV19,NA,TGTGCCAGTAGTATTAGCGGGAGGGGAGAGACCCAGTACTTC,CASSISGRGETQYF
NA,TRBJ2-1,TRBV11-1,many,TGTGCCAGCAGTCCCGCGATGAGAACTTACAATGAGCAGTTCTTC,CASSPAMRTYNEQFF
TRBD2,TRBJ2-2,TRBV6-1,NA,TGTGCCATCGCGTTCGGGACTAGCGGCGGGGAGCTGTTTTTT,CAIAFGTSGGELFF
TRBD2,TRBJ2-1,TRBV18,NA,TGTGCCAGCTCACCACGCTGGTTAGCGGGAGGGCAGGAGGATGAGCAGTTCTTC,CASSPRWLAGGQEDEQFF
TRBD2,TRBJ2-3,TRBV7-6,few,TGTGCCAGCAGCTTAGAGTCGGGAGGGCCTTATATGGGCACAGATACGCAGTATTTT,CASSLESGGPYMGTDTQYF
NA,TRBJ1-2,TRBV6-1,NA,TGTGCCAGCCGGGACGCTAGCTATGGCTACACCTTC,CASRDASYGYTF
NA,TRBJ2-1,TRBV29-1,few,TGCAGCGTTGAAGGGGCGGAAAGCTCCTACAATGAGCAGTTCTTC,CSVEGAESSYNEQFF